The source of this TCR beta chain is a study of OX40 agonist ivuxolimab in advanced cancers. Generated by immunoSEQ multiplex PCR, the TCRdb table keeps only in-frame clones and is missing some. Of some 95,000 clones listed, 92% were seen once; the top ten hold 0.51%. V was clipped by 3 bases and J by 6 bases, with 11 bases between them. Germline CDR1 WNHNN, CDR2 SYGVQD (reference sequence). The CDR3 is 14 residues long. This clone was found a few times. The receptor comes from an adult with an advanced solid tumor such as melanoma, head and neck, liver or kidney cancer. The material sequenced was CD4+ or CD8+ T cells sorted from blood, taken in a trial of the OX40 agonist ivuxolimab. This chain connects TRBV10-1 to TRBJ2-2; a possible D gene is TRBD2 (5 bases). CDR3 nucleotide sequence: TGCGCCAGCAGTGAACTAGAATCCGCCGGGGAGCTGTTTTTT. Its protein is CASSELESAGELFF.